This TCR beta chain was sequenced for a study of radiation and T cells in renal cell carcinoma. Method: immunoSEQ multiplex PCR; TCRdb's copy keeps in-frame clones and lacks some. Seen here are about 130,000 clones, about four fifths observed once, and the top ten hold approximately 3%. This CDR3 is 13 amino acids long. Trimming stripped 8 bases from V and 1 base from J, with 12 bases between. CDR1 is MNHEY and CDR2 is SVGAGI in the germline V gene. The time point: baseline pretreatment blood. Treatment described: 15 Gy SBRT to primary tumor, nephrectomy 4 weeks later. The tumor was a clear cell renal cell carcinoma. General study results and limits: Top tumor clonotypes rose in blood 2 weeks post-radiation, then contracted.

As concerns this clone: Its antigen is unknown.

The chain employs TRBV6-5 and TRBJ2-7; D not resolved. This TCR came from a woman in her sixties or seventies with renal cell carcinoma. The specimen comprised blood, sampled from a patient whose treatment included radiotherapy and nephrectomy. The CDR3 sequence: CASQLESSYEQYF. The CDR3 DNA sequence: TGTGCCAGCCAACTGGAGAGTTCCTACGAGCAGTACTTC.